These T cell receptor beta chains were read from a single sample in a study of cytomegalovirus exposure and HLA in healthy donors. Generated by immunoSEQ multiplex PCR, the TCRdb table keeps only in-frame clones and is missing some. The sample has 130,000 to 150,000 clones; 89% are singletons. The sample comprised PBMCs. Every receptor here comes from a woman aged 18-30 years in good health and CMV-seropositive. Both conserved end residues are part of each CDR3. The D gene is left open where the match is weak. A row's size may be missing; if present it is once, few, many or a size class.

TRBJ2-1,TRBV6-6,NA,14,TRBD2,TGTGCCAGCAGCCCACTAGCGGATGTAAATGAGCAGTTCTTC,CASSPLADVNEQFF
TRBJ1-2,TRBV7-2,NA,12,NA,TGTGCCAGCAGCCCCTCCCAGTGGGGCTACACCTTC,CASSPSQWGYTF
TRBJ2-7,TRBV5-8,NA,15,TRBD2,TGTGCCAGCAGCTTGCTGGGACTAGCGGCCTCCGAGCAGTACTTC,CASSLLGLAASEQYF
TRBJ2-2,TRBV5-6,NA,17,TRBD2,TGTGCCAGCAGCTTCAGAACTGGACTAGCTCACACCGGGGAGCTGTTTTTT,CASSFRTGLAHTGELFF
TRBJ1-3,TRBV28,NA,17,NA,TGTGCCAGCAGCCCCCCCCTCCTCACAGGGTTCGGAAACACCATATATTTT,CASSPPLLTGFGNTIYF
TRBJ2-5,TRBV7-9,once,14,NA,TGTGCCAGCAGCGGGTGGAGGATCGAAGAGACCCAGTACTTC,CASSGWRIEETQYF
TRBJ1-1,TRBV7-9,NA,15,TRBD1,TGTGCCAGCAGCCCGGACAGGGGTCGGGACACTGAAGCTTTCTTT,CASSPDRGRDTEAFF
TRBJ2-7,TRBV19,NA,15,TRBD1,TGTGCCAGTAGTCTGGGGACAGTCGCCTCCTACGAGCAGTACTTC,CASSLGTVASYEQYF
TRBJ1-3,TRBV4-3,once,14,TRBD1,TGCGCCAGCAGCCACACCGACAGGGAGAACACCATATATTTT,CASSHTDRENTIYF
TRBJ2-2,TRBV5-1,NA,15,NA,TGCGCCAGCAGCTTGGGAGGACAAAGTACCGGGGAGCTGTTTTTT,CASSLGGQSTGELFF
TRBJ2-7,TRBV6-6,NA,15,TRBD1,TGTGCCAGCAGTTACCCGACAGGGTCCTCCTACGAGCAGTACTTC,CASSYPTGSSYEQYF
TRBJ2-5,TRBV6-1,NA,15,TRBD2,TGTGCCAGCAGTGGCGCCCCACTAGCGAGTGAGACCCAGTACTTC,CASSGAPLASETQYF
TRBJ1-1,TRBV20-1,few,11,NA,TGCAGTGCTAGCCGAGGGAATGAAGCTTTCTTT,CSASRGNEAFF
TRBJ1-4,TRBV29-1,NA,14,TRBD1,TGCAGCGTTCTCCCCGGGACAGGGGTCGAAAAACTGTTTTTT,CSVLPGTGVEKLFF
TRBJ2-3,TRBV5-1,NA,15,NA,TGCGCCAGCAGCTTGCGGGGGAACTCAGGAGATACGCAGTATTTT,CASSLRGNSGDTQYF